This T cell receptor (beta chain) originates from a study of shared clonotypes between healthy human individuals. Notes on the study in general: In a few donors, about 5% of naive CD4 clonotypes appeared in common.

Splitting of each subset's genomic DNA was done evenly across several immunoSEQ plates. Profiled with immunoSEQ multiplex PCR; TCRdb holds only in-frame clones, not every one. This sample yields some 2,000,000 clones, of which less than 95% are seen a single time; about 1.1% belongs to the top ten. CD45RO-negative, CCR7-selected cells formed the naive CD8 fraction, which excluded terminally differentiated effector memory CD45RA+ cells. About this clone: The target antigen is unknown.

CDR3 length: 18 amino acids. V lost 0 bases, J lost 0 bases, and 11 bases stayed unmatched. Germline V gene lookup returns CDR1 GTSNPN and CDR2 SVGIG (reference sequence). The chain is built from TRBV30 and TRBJ2-1; TRBD2 agrees at 7 bases. The sample was naive CD8+ T cells sorted from blood. This receptor was identified in a man aged 18-30 years in good health. CDR3 coding DNA: TGTGCCTGGAGTGTACTCCCCCGCGGGGGTAGCTCCTACAATGAGCAGTTCTTC. Amino acid sequence: CAWSVLPRGGSSYNEQFF.